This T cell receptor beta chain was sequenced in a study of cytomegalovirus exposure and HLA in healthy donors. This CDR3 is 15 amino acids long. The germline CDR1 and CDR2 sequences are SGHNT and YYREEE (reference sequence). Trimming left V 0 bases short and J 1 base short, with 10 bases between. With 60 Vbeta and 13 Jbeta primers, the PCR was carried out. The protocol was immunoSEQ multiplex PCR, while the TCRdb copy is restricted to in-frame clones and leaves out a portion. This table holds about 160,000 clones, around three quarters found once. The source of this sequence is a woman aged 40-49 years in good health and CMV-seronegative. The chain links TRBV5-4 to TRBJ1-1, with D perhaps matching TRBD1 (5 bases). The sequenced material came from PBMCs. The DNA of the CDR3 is TGTGCCAGCAGCTTGGCCGACAGACCGAACACTGAAGCTTTCTTT. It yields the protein CASSLADRPNTEAFF.